One sample yielded the 19 T cell receptor beta chains listed below, sequenced in a study of blood T cells in healthy people across ages. Through a sample-barcoded 5' primer and a J-beta primer mix, a second PCR was run for roughly 7 to 11 cycles. MiXCR, applied by TCRdb to the 5' RACE reads, yields one record per CDR3 protein. This repertoire shows fewer than 800,000 distinct CDR3 sequences, 49% found once; its top ten account for about a third. The specimen was blood. All receptors come from a woman aged 55-70 years in good health.

This rearrangement joins TRBV6-5 to TRBJ2-5; unclear D gene. CDR3 length: 16 amino acids. The germline CDR1 and CDR2 sequences are MNHEY and SVGAGI. V lost 7 bases to trimming and J lost 2 bases, with 20 bases between them. CDR3: CASTSRLPSPQETQYF. The CDR3, as DNA: TGTGCCAGCACCTCGAGGTTGCCGTCCCCTCAAGAGACCCAGTACTTC.

This clonotype appeared a few times. J is TRBJ2-1 and V is TRBV6-6, with D tentatively TRBD2 (6 bases). Germline-derived CDR1 and CDR2 are MNHNY and SVGAGI (reference sequence). The CDR3 has 15 residues. V lost 8 bases, J lost 0 bases, and 14 bases lay in between. CDR3 in amino acids: CASRGTRSSYNEQFF. CDR3 nucleotide sequence: TGTGCCAGCCGGGGGACTCGGAGCTCCTACAATGAGCAGTTCTTC.

The chain recombines TRBV4-3 with TRBJ2-7; no firm D call. The V gene lost 2 bases and the J gene lost 2 bases, with 13 bases spanning the gap. CDR1 and CDR2 from the germline V gene are LGHNA and YSLEER. The CDR3 spans 15 residues. The CDR3: CASSQQQVPTYEQYF. The CDR3 bases are TGCGCCAGCAGCCAACAGCAGGTCCCCACCTACGAGCAGTACTTC.

This rearrangement joins TRBV7-2 to TRBJ2-1; TRBD2 aligns across 14 bases. The junction had 7 bases not matched to a gene; V was cut back by 5 bases and J by 7 bases. Germline V CDR1 and CDR2: SGHTA, FQGNSA. The CDR3 contains 16 residues. In DNA, the CDR3 is TGTGCCAGCAGCCCCTTAGGACTAGCGGGGGGTAATGAGCAGTTCTTC. Its translation is CASSPLGLAGGNEQFF.

The rearrangement links TRBV28 to TRBJ2-5, with D tentatively TRBD2 (5 bases). This CDR3 comprises 15 residues. Per the germline V gene, CDR1 is MDHEN and CDR2 is SYDVKM. Trimming took off 5 bases at V and 4 bases at J, with 17 bases between the two ends. The DNA of the CDR3 is TGTGCCAGCAGTCCCGCGGGCGGGCCTCGAGAGACCCAGTACTTC. Translation gives CASSPAGGPRETQYF.

In this sample, this clonotype turned up a few times. The chain is built from TRBV20-1 and TRBJ1-2; D is perhaps TRBD1 (5 bases). Trimming pared 5 bases from V and 0 bases from J, leaving 16 bases between. The CDR3 is 15 residues long. Germline values: CDR1 DFQATT, CDR2 SNEGSKA (reference sequence). The CDR3 reads CSAASLGEANYGYTF. The CDR3 DNA reads as TGCAGTGCTGCAAGTTTGGGGGAAGCTAACTATGGCTACACCTTC.

The chain joins TRBV7-2 to TRBJ2-3; D is undetermined. Deletions cut 5 bases from V and 6 bases from J, with 9 bases between. The CDR3 runs to 12 residues. Per the germline V gene, CDR1 is SGHTA and CDR2 is FQGNSA. The CDR3 is CASSTDGDTQYF. In DNA form, the CDR3 reads TGTGCCAGCAGCACGGACGGGGATACGCAGTATTTT.

This chain joins TRBV28 and TRBJ2-7; TRBD2 matches at 9 bases. TRBJ2-4 explains the end of the DNA better; the J call may be wrong. Germline CDR1 MDHEN, CDR2 SYDVKM. The CDR3 sequence is 17 residues long. The CDR3 here is CASSLWQGLAGRDIQYF. CDR3 nucleotide sequence: TGTGCCAGCAGCCTTTGGCAGGGGCTAGCGGGAAGGGACATTCAGTACTTC.

This clonotype was observed a single time. The rearrangement links TRBV18 to TRBJ2-7, with TRBD2 matching over 12 bases. This CDR3 region has 17 residues. Looked up from germline, CDR1 is KGHSH and CDR2 is LQKENI. J gave up 2 bases and V 4 bases, and 9 bases lay outside the gene matches. The chain's CDR3 is CASSRPLGLAGTYEQYF. The CDR3 DNA reads TGTGCCAGCTCACGGCCCTTGGGACTAGCGGGTACCTACGAGCAGTACTTC.

The chain uses TRBV6-2 or TRBV6-3 and TRBJ2-1, with D perhaps being TRBD1 or TRBD2 (5 bases each). With 6 bases removed from V and 0 bases from J, the gap between germline ends came to 15 bases. Germline CDR1 and CDR2: MNHEY and SVGEGT. The CDR3 has 16 residues. Here the CDR3 reads CASSMGPTRSYNEQFF. The CDR3 nucleotides are TGTGCCAGCAGCATGGGACCAACCCGCTCCTACAATGAGCAGTTCTTC.

V and J are TRBV18 and TRBJ2-7; D call uncertain. The CDR3 is 15 residues long. V lost 0 bases, J lost 0 bases, and 9 bases lay in between. Germline V gene sequence: CDR1 KGHSH, CDR2 LQKENI. For the CDR3, the DNA is TGTGCCAGCTCACCACCGAGTAAGGACTCCTACGAGCAGTACTTC. Translation gives CASSPPSKDSYEQYF.

The sample holds a few counts of this clonotype. The V and J genes are TRBV10-3 and TRBJ1-1; tentatively, D is TRBD1 (6 bases). V lost 5 bases to trimming and J lost 3 bases, with 10 bases between them. This CDR3 comprises 13 residues. Germline values: CDR1 ENHRY, CDR2 SYGVKD. The CDR3 DNA sequence: TGTGCCATCAGTTGGTCAGGGGACACTGAAGCTTTCTTT. It translates to CAISWSGDTEAFF.

The V call is TRBV6-5, the J call TRBJ2-6; D uncertain. CDR1 and CDR2 (germline): MNHEY, SVGAGI. The germline V and J ends were trimmed by 0 bases and 2 bases, with 14 bases remaining between them. The CDR3 sequence is 18 residues long. The chain's CDR3 is CASSYSSVGIAGANVLTF. Here the CDR3 DNA reads TGTGCCAGCAGTTACTCGTCTGTTGGAATAGCTGGGGCCAACGTCCTGACTTTC.

The V and J genes are TRBV12-3 or TRBV12-4 and TRBJ2-3; D remains unclear. This CDR3 region has 12 residues. CDR3 region: CDLGLGTDTQYF. Here the CDR3 DNA reads TGTGACCTCGGGCTTGGCACAGATACGCAGTATTTT.

Ten or more counts support this clonotype. The chain recombines TRBV7-2 with TRBJ2-7; TRBD2 matches at 9 bases. CDR1 is SGHTA and CDR2 is FQGNSA in the germline V gene. The trim removed 4 bases at V and 5 bases at J, leaving 9 bases unmatched. The CDR3 totals 15 residues. CDR3 nucleotide sequence: TGTGCCAGCAGCTCCTTGGCGGGAGGGCGGCACGAGCAGTACTTC. It yields the protein CASSSLAGGRHEQYF.

This clonotype was detected a few times. This chain uses TRBV10-3 with TRBJ2-1, with TRBD2 matching over 9 bases. CDR3 length: 16 residues. V shed 3 bases and J 2 bases; nucleotides not matched to a gene: 5. Germline V gene lookup returns CDR1 ENHRY and CDR2 SYGVKD. CDR3 sequence reads: CAISDATSGTYNEQFF. The DNA of the CDR3 is TGTGCCATCAGTGATGCGACTAGCGGTACCTACAATGAGCAGTTCTTC.

This chain joins TRBV20-1 and TRBJ2-1; D gene unclear. This CDR3 comprises 13 residues. Germline-derived CDR1 and CDR2 are DFQATT and SNEGSKA (reference sequence). V lost 0 bases to trimming and J lost 9 bases, with 12 bases between them. Here the CDR3 reads CSARDTTDSEQFF. CDR3 nucleotide sequence: TGCAGTGCTAGAGATACGACTGATAGTGAGCAGTTCTTC.

V is TRBV7-2 and J is TRBJ2-7; D ambiguous. CDR3 length: 13 amino acids. V shed 2 bases and J shed 6 bases, with 11 bases lying between them. In germline, CDR1 is SGHTA, CDR2 FQGNSA. The CDR3 DNA is TGTGCCAGCAGCTTAAGGAGTGCTACCGAGCAGTACTTC. It specifies CASSLRSATEQYF.

This clonotype was observed a handful of times. This sequence joins TRBV28 and TRBJ2-7, with a possible D match to TRBD2 (6 bases). Germline-derived CDR1 and CDR2 are MDHEN and SYDVKM. V lost 6 bases, J lost 0 bases, and 9 bases lay in between. CDR3 length: 13 residues. Here the CDR3 reads CASSRDFSYEQYF. The CDR3, as DNA: TGTGCCAGCAGCCGGGACTTCTCCTACGAGCAGTACTTC.